The TCR beta chain described here comes from a study of cytomegalovirus exposure and HLA in healthy donors (dated by TCRdb to 2015 to 2018). Study-level background: According to a later analysis, one platform produced both the 100 to 150 validation repertoires and the 620 or so repertoires of the first cohort. The study aimed to test whether signatures of past pathogen exposure could be identified by cataloging public T cell receptors. High-throughput TCR immunosequencing, statistical association of individual TCRs with disease status, and machine learning were combined to predict cytomegalovirus infection status. A separate validation cohort of about 110 different subjects was used in addition to the roughly 700-subject first cohort. General study outcomes and caveats: The study listed around 160 TCR beta chains as associated with cytomegalovirus. In vitro tests confirmed that a few of the cytomegalovirus-associated TCR beta chains recognize cytomegalovirus antigens. The validation cohort had no HLA typing available for a later analysis, so co-occurrence within that cohort was assessed over all 120 or so repertoires. Across donors, most TCR sequences were observed very rarely, whereas some public TCRs were present in many individuals. The authors suggested that the approach could potentially be extended to other disease states and immunological phenotypes. A later analysis found that TCRs clustered in the first cohort also tended to co-occur in the roughly 110 validation repertoires, with 90% to 95% of cluster scores above 0. In both the original and validation cohorts, the classifier was reported to diagnose cytomegalovirus status with high specificity and sensitivity.

Donors formed part of the validation cohort, which comprised 120 subjects and was distinct from the first cohort of several hundred subjects. Note on this clone: Its antigen is not yet known. No much larger clonotype is one base removed from it; base qualities were not supplied.

CDR1 and CDR2 are drawn from the germline V gene: ENHRY, SYGVKD. From the cysteine through the phenylalanine, the CDR3 covers 17 amino acids. The sequence is cut down to CDR3 DNA, 51 bases in frame from base 1. V trim: 3 bases; J trim: 1 base; unmatched bases: 6. Library generation was performed with the immunoSEQ multiplex PCR assay. As for how the authors treated the data: A statistical classification framework was built to diagnose cytomegalovirus status from the catalog of TCR beta chain sequences. TCRdb limited this immuneACCESS table to in-frame rearrangements with V and J called. A share of clones is missing; checked studies link under half to unresolved V genes, and the rest is unexplained. Clone size and V and J calls were adopted from that table, with D and trimming inferred from the DNA. The sample profile shows 200,000 to 250,000 clones; around 86% of them were found once. The ten largest account for 2% to 2.5% of the sample.

The V and J segments used are TRBV10-3 and TRBJ1-5; TRBD1 agrees with 10 junctional bases. The source material was PBMCs. This receptor was identified in a woman between 18 and 30 years old in good health and CMV-seropositive. The CDR3 protein: CAISDPDRGRSNQPQHF. The nucleotide sequence reads as follows: TGTGCCATCAGTGACCCCGACAGGGGGCGAAGCAATCAGCCCCAGCATTTT.